The subject of this entry is one TCR beta chain. This clonotype was observed a few times. This clone's antigen is unknown. The sample holds no much larger clone one base away, and base qualities are not on file. Only healthy Caucasian donors were included. The researchers also sequenced three unrelated adults who were not twins: a male aged 18 to 29, a male aged 50 to 59, and a female aged 50 to 59. Miltenyi CD45RO+ enrichment and human naive T-cell isolation kits were used to isolate memory (CD45RO+) and naive T cells from PBMC. From cysteine to phenylalanine, the CDR3 is 16 amino acids long. The CDR3 DNA has 48 bases and is translated from base 1. Via the germline V gene (reference sequence), CDR1 is MNHEY and CDR2 SMNVEV. The V end loses 2 bases and the J end loses 0 bases, and a stretch of 8 bases separates them. This sample is part of a study of identical twins listed by TCRdb under 2016. Background on the whole study: TCR alpha and beta repertoires from monozygotic twins, unrelated adults of various ages and cord blood were deep-sequenced to test whether fetal clonotypes persist. Replicate twin experiments were performed at different times using different library preparation protocols to rule out contamination. General conclusions and limits of the study: Out-of-frame TCR alpha sequences shared between twins showed an excess of low generation-probability sequences compared with coincidental sharing between unrelated individuals. Zero-insertion analyses could be partly confounded by invariant T cells such as MAIT and iNKT, although diverse VJ usage argued against such confounding for most clonotypes. In monozygotic twins, recombination models systematically underestimated out-of-frame TCR alpha sharing, but the models matched the sharing seen between unrelated individuals. Abundant cord blood beta clonotypes carried fewer insertions; young adult naive repertoires showed a weaker similar trend, while memory repertoires showed none. Excess twin sharing in beta out-of-frame sequences was weaker because fewer shared sequences lowered the signal-to-noise ratio. Conclusions relied on cross-sectional statistical analysis, since the same donors could not be followed over many years.

Receptor amplification or capture employed 5' RACE. Sequenced using an Illumina HiSeq 2000. A universal primer binding site was added through template switching, and the final cDNA carried a unique molecular identifier so that TCR cDNA molecules could be counted accurately. First-strand cDNA for TCR alpha and beta chains was synthesized from specific primers in the conserved constant-segment region. To control for contamination, every cDNA library was double barcoded, receiving both a SMART-Mk sample barcode and Illumina barcodes. TruSeq adapter sequences along with Illumina sample barcodes were introduced in two successive PCR steps. Sequencing of the TCR alpha and beta cDNA libraries was done on the Illumina HiSeq platform using custom primers. The original methods were these. Raw reads were processed with MiGEC to extract unique molecular identifiers, and MiXCR was used to determine CDR3 positions. Recombination models were inferred per individual with the repgenHMM and IGoR tools using an EM algorithm. The analysis of shared clonotypes was done with the tcR package in R, with sharing normalized by the product of cloneset sizes. Out-of-frame nonproductive sequences were analyzed to study raw recombination free of thymic and clonal selection effects. TCRdb reworked the public reads: Q25 trimming with fastp, MiXCR clone assembly, productive beta chains retained. Rows are unified per CDR3 protein, each entry keeping the most common DNA and genes. The V and J calls reflect TCRdb's pipeline rather than the authors' work. Counted in this sample were hundreds of thousands of distinct CDR3 sequences; around 6% of them appeared once. Of the sample, 1.5% to 2% falls within the top ten clones.

The TCR was taken from a man younger than 30 in good health. The material sequenced was naive T cells sorted from blood. Per the publication, the cell subset or site label means: cells isolated with a human naive T-cell isolation kit. In this chain, TRBV27 is recombined with TRBJ2-6, with no confident D gene call. In nucleotide form, the sequence is TGTGCCAGCAGTTTAAGGGTCCGCTCTGGGGCCAACGTCCTGACTTTC. It encodes CASSLRVRSGANVLTF.